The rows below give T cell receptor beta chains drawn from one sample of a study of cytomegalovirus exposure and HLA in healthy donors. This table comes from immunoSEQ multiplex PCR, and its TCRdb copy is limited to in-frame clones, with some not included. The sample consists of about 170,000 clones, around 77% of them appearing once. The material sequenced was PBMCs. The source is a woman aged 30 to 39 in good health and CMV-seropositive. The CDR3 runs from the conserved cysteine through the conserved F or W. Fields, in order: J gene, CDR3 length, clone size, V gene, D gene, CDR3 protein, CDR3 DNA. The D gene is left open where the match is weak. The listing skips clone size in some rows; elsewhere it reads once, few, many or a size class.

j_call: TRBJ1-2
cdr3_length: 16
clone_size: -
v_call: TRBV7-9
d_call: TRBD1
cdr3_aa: CASSPERGQAAYGYTF
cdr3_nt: TGTGCCAGCAGCCCCGAACGGGGACAGGCCGCCTATGGCTACACCTTC

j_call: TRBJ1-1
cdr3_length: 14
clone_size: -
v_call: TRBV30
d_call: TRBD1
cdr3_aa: CAWTGDRENTEAFF
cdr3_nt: TGTGCCTGGACCGGGGACAGGGAGAACACTGAAGCTTTCTTT

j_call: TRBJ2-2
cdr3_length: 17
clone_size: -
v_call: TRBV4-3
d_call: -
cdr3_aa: CASSQRGGGQNTGELFF
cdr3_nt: TGCGCCAGCAGCCAAAGAGGCGGGGGACAGAACACCGGGGAGCTGTTTTTT

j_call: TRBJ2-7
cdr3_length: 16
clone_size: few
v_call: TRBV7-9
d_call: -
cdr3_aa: CASSLVGGRETYEQYF
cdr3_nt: TGTGCCAGCAGCTTAGTAGGGGGCCGGGAGACCTACGAGCAGTACTTC

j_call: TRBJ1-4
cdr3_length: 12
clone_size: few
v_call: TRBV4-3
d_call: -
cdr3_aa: CASSKAHEKLFF
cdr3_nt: TGCGCCAGCAGCAAAGCCCATGAGAAACTGTTTTTT

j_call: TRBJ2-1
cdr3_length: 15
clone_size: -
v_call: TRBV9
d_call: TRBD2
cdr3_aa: CASSVDTAGGNEQFF
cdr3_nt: TGTGCCAGCAGCGTAGACACAGCGGGGGGCAATGAGCAGTTCTTC

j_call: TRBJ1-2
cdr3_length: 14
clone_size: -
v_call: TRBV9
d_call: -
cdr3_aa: CASSLDGGFSGYTF
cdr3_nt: TGTGCCAGCAGCTTAGATGGGGGGTTCTCTGGCTACACCTTC

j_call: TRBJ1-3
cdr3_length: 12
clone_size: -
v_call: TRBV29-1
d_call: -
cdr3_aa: CSALQGSNTIYF
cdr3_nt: TGCAGCGCCCTACAGGGATCAAACACCATATATTTT

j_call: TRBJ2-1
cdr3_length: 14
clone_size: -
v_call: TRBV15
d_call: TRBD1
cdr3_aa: CATSRGTGGNEQFF
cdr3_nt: TGTGCCACCAGCAGGGGGACAGGGGGCAATGAGCAGTTCTTC

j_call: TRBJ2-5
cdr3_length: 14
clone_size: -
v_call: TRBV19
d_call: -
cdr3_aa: CASSIGTTTETQYF
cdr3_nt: TGTGCCAGTAGTATAGGGACTACAACAGAGACCCAGTACTTC

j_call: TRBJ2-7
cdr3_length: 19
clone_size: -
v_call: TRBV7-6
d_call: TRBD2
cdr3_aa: CASSLRARASGGVRNEQYF
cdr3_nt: TGTGCCAGCAGCTTAAGGGCACGGGCTAGCGGGGGTGTCAGGAACGAGCAGTACTTC

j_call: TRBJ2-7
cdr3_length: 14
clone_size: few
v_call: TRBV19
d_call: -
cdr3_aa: CASSIRGATHEQYF
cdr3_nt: TGTGCCAGTAGTATCAGGGGAGCTACCCACGAGCAGTACTTC

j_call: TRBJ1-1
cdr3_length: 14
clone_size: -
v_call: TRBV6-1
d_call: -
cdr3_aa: CASSALTTVTEAFF
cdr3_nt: TGTGCCAGCAGTGCCCTGACTACTGTCACTGAAGCTTTCTTT

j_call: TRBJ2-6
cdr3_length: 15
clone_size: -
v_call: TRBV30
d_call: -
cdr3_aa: CAWSVARSGANVLTF
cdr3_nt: TGTGCCTGGAGTGTGGCGCGGTCTGGGGCCAACGTCCTGACTTTC

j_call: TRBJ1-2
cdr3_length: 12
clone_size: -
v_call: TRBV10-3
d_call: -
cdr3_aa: CAISGQADGYTF
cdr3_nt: TGTGCCATCAGTGGACAGGCCGATGGCTACACCTTC

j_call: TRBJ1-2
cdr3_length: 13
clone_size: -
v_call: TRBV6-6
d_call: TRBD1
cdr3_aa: CASTGQGNYGYTF
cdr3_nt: TGTGCCAGCACGGGACAGGGGAACTATGGCTACACCTTC

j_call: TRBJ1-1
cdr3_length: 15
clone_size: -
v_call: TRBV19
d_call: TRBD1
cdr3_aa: CASSIQGAQNTEAFF
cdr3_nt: TGTGCCAGTAGTATCCAGGGGGCGCAGAACACTGAAGCTTTCTTT

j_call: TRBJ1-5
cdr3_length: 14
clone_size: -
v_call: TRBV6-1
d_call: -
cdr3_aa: CASSSRDTNQPQHF
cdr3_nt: TGTGCCAGCAGTTCCAGGGACACCAATCAGCCCCAGCATTTT

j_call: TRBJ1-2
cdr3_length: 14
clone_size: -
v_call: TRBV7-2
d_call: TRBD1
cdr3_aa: CASSLAGQGTGYTF
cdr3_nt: TGTGCCAGCAGCTTAGCCGGACAGGGGACTGGCTACACCTTC

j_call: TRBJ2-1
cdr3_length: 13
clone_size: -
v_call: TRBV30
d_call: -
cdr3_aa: CAWSVLASDEQFF
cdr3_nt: TGTGCCTGGAGTGTTCTAGCGTCAGATGAGCAGTTCTTC

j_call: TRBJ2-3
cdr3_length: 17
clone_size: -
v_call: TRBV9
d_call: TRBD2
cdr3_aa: CASSPRGSSGHQDTQYF
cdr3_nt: TGTGCCAGCAGCCCCCGGGGATCTAGCGGGCATCAAGATACGCAGTATTTT

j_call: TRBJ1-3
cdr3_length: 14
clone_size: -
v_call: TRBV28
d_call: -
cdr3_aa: CASSLLGAGDTIYF
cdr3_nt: TGTGCCAGCAGTTTATTGGGCGCGGGTGACACCATATATTTT

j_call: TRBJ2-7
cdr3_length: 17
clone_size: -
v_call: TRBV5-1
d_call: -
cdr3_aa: CASSPYPTALASYEQYF
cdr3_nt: TGCGCCAGCAGCCCGTACCCCACAGCACTAGCCTCCTACGAGCAGTACTTC

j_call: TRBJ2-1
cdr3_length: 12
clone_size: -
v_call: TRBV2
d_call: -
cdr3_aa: CASNEYRGEQFF
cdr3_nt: TGTGCCAGCAACGAGTACCGGGGTGAGCAGTTCTTC

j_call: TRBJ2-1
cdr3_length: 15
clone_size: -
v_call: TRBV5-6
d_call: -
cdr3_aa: CASSLRGNSYNEQFF
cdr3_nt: TGTGCCAGCAGCTTACGGGGTAACTCCTACAATGAGCAGTTCTTC

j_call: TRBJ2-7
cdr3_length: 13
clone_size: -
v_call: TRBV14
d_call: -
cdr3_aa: CASAASLTYEQYF
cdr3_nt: TGTGCCAGCGCCGCCAGTTTAACCTACGAGCAGTACTTC

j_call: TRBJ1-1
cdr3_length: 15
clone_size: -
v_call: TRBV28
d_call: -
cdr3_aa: CASSLRYEVNTEAFF
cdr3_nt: TGTGCCAGCAGTTTACGATATGAGGTGAACACTGAAGCTTTCTTT

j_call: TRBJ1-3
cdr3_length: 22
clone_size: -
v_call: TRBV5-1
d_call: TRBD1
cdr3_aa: CASSLSSSTGTGSLAGGNTIYF
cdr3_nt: TGCGCCAGCAGCTTGAGTTCCTCGACCGGGACAGGGTCTTTGGCGGGTGGAAACACCATATATTTT

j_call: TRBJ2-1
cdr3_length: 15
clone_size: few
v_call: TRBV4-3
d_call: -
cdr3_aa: CASSQDRSTGNEQFF
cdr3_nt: TGCGCCAGCAGCCAAGACAGATCTACGGGCAATGAGCAGTTCTTC

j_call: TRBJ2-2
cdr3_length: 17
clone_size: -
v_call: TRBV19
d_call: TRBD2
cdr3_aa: CASRGWEREDNTGELFF
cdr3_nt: TGTGCCAGTCGTGGCTGGGAGCGGGAGGATAACACCGGGGAGCTGTTTTTT

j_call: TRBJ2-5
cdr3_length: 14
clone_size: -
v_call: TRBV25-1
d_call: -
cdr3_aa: CASSDMLSQETQYF
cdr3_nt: TGTGCCAGCAGTGATATGCTGAGCCAAGAGACCCAGTACTTC

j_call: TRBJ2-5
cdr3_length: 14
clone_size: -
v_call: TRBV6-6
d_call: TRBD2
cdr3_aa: CATRLAGGGETQYF
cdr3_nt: TGTGCCACAAGACTAGCGGGAGGGGGAGAGACCCAGTACTTC

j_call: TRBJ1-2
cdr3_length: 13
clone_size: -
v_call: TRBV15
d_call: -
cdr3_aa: CATKGKGLYGYTF
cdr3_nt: TGTGCCACCAAAGGGAAGGGGCTCTATGGCTACACCTTC

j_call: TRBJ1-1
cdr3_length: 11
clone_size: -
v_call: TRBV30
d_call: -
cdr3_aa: CAWSHYTEAFF
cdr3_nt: TGTGCCTGGAGTCACTACACTGAAGCTTTCTTT

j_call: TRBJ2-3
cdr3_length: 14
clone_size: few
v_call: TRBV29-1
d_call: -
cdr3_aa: CSSKRRGRTDTQYF
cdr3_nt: TGCAGCTCCAAACGGAGGGGTCGAACAGATACGCAGTATTTT

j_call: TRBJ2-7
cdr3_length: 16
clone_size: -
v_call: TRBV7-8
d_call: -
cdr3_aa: CASSFYFRTENYEQYF
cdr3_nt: TGTGCCAGCAGCTTTTACTTTCGAACGGAGAACTACGAGCAGTACTTC

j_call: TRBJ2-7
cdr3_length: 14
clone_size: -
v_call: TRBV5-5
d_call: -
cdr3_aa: CASTTVSGSYEQYF
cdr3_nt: TGTGCCAGCACTACAGTTAGTGGGTCGTACGAGCAGTACTTC

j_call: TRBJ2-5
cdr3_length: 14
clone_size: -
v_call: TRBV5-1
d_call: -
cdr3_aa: CASSLVGSQETQYF
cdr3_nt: TGCGCCAGCAGCTTGGTTGGCAGCCAAGAGACCCAGTACTTC

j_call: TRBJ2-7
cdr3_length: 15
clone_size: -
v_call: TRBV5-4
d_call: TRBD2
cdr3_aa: CASSFGGRASTEQYF
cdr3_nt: TGTGCCAGCAGCTTTGGCGGGAGGGCCTCGACCGAGCAGTACTTC

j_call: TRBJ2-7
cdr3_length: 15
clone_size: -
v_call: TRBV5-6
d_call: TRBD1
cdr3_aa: CASRLTGTGAYEQYF
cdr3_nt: TGTGCCAGCAGGCTAACCGGGACAGGAGCCTACGAGCAGTACTTC

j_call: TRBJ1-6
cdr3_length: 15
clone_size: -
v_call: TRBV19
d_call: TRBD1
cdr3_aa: CASSMTGTENSPLHF
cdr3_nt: TGTGCCAGTAGTATGACAGGGACGGAGAATTCACCCCTCCACTTT

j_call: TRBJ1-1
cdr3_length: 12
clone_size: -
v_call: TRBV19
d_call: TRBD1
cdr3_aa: CASSNRGTEAFF
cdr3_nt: TGTGCCAGTAGTAACAGGGGCACTGAAGCTTTCTTT

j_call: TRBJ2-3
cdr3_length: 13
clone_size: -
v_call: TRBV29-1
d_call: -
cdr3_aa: CSGTLFGKDTQYF
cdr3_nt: TGCAGCGGGACTCTATTCGGCAAAGATACGCAGTATTTT

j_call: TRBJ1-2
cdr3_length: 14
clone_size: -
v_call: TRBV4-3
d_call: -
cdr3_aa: CASSQDELGRSYTF
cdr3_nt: TGCGCCAGCAGCCAAGATGAATTAGGCAGGAGCTACACCTTC

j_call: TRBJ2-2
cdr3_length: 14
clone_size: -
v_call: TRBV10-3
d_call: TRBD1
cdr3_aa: CAISGTGNTGELFF
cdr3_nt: TGTGCCATCAGTGGGACAGGGAACACCGGGGAGCTGTTTTTT

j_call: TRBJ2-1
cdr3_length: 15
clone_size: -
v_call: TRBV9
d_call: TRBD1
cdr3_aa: CASSVSLGPGQNIFF
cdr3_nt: TGTGCCAGCAGCGTATCCCTAGGGCCGGGACAGAATATATTCTTC

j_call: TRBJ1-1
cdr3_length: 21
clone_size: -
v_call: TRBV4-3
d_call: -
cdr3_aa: CASSQVEVFPGRDKPNTEAFF
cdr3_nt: TGCGCCAGCAGCCAAGTCGAAGTCTTCCCGGGGCGGGATAAGCCGAACACTGAAGCTTTCTTT

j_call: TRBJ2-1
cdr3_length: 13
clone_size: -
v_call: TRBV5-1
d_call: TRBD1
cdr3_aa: CATRTGSYNEQFF
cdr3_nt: TGCGCCACCCGGACAGGGTCCTACAATGAGCAGTTCTTC

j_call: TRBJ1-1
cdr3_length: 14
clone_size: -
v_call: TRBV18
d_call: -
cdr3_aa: CASSFKQGNAEAFF
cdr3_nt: TGTGCCAGCTCATTTAAACAGGGAAACGCTGAAGCTTTCTTT

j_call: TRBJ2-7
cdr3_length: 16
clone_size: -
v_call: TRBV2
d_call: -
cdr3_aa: CASRPETGPQSYEQYF
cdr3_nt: TGTGCCAGCAGGCCCGAAACAGGACCCCAATCCTACGAGCAGTACTTC

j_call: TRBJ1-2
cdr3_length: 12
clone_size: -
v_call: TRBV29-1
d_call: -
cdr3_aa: CSAREGGYGYTF
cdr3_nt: TGCAGCGCTAGGGAGGGAGGCTATGGCTACACCTTC

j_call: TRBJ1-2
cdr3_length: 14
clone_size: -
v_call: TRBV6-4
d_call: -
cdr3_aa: CASSEDPETGSYTF
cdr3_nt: TGTGCCAGCAGTGAGGACCCGGAGACGGGGAGCTACACCTTC

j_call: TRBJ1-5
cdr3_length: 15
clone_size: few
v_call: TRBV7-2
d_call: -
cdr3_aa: CASSLDLAGPKPQHF
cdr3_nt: TGTGCCAGCAGCTTAGATTTGGCAGGGCCTAAGCCCCAGCATTTT

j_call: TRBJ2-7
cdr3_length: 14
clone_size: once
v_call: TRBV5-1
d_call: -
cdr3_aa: CASSLQEGVNEQYF
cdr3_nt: TGCGCCAGCAGCTTACAGGAGGGCGTAAACGAGCAGTACTTC

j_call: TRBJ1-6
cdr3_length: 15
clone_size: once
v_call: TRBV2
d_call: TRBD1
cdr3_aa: CASSGRQGSNSPLHF
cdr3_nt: TGTGCCAGCAGCGGGAGACAGGGGTCGAATTCACCCCTCCACTTT

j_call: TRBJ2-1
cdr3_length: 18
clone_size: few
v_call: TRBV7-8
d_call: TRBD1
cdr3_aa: CASSLGMMTGRYYNEQFF
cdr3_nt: TGTGCCAGCAGCTTGGGGATGATGACAGGGAGATACTACAATGAGCAGTTCTTC

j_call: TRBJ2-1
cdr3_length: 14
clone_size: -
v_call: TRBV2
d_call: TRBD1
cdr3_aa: CASSARTGGNEQFF
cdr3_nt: TGTGCCAGCAGTGCTCGGACAGGGGGCAATGAGCAGTTCTTC

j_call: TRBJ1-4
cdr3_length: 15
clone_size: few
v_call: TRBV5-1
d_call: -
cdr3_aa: CASSSVPSTNEKLFF
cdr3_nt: TGCGCCAGCAGCTCGGTTCCTTCAACTAATGAAAAACTGTTTTTT